These T cell receptor beta chains were read from a single sample in a study of T cell responses to AZD1222 COVID-19 vaccine. This table comes from immunoSEQ multiplex PCR, and its TCRdb copy is limited to in-frame clones, with some not included. The table includes roughly 83,000 clones, roughly 86% detected once. The source material was peripheral blood, sampled on day 0 of AZD1222 vaccination. The receptors originated from an adult in good health. CDR3s include the opening cysteine and the closing phenylalanine or tryptophan. Each record gives: D gene, CDR3 length, clone size, V gene, J gene, CDR3 DNA, CDR3 protein. D genes are given only for firm matches. Clone sizes are given selectively: once, few, many, or a class where the clone is expanded.

D gene: .
CDR3 length: 18
clone size: .
V gene: TRBV5-1
J gene: TRBJ2-3
CDR3 DNA: TGCGCCAGCAGCTTGGCCCGGGACAGTGGGGAGGTTGCAGATACGCAGTATTTT
CDR3 protein: CASSLARDSGEVADTQYF

D gene: .
CDR3 length: 14
clone size: .
V gene: TRBV9
J gene: TRBJ1-2
CDR3 DNA: TGTGCCAGCAGCGAATGGGACGGTAACTATGGCTACACCTTC
CDR3 protein: CASSEWDGNYGYTF

D gene: TRBD1
CDR3 length: 14
clone size: few
V gene: TRBV7-9
J gene: TRBJ1-2
CDR3 DNA: TGTGCCAGCAGCTTTCCGGGACAGCCATATGGCTACACCTTC
CDR3 protein: CASSFPGQPYGYTF

D gene: .
CDR3 length: 11
clone size: .
V gene: TRBV5-6
J gene: TRBJ1-1
CDR3 DNA: TGTGCCAGCAGCTTCAACACTGAAGCTTTCTTT
CDR3 protein: CASSFNTEAFF

D gene: TRBD1
CDR3 length: 15
clone size: once
V gene: TRBV5-1
J gene: TRBJ1-1
CDR3 DNA: TGCGCCAGCAGCTCTATCGGGACAGGGGGATCTGAAGCTTTCTTT
CDR3 protein: CASSSIGTGGSEAFF

D gene: .
CDR3 length: 16
clone size: .
V gene: TRBV5-1
J gene: TRBJ1-3
CDR3 DNA: TGCGCCAGCAGCTTGGTCACAGGGAACTCTGGAAACACCATATATTTT
CDR3 protein: CASSLVTGNSGNTIYF

D gene: TRBD2
CDR3 length: 15
clone size: .
V gene: TRBV5-1
J gene: TRBJ2-2
CDR3 DNA: TGCGCCAGCAGCTTGGGTGCGGGAGGAACCGGGGAGCTGTTTTTT
CDR3 protein: CASSLGAGGTGELFF

D gene: TRBD2
CDR3 length: 16
clone size: .
V gene: TRBV9
J gene: TRBJ2-7
CDR3 DNA: TGTGCCAGCAGCGCCTATAGCGGGTCCAGATCTCACGAGCAGTACTTC
CDR3 protein: CASSAYSGSRSHEQYF

D gene: .
CDR3 length: 15
clone size: few
V gene: TRBV2
J gene: TRBJ1-6
CDR3 DNA: TGTGCCAGCAGTGAAAGGCGATTCGGCAATTCACCCCTCCACTTT
CDR3 protein: CASSERRFGNSPLHF

D gene: TRBD1
CDR3 length: 16
clone size: .
V gene: TRBV5-1
J gene: TRBJ2-5
CDR3 DNA: TGCGCCAGCAGCCCCGGGACAGGGGGGTACCAAGAGACCCAGTACTTC
CDR3 protein: CASSPGTGGYQETQYF

D gene: .
CDR3 length: 14
clone size: once
V gene: TRBV6-6
J gene: TRBJ1-5
CDR3 DNA: TGTGCCAGCAGTTACGCCGACGACAATCAGCCCCAGCATTTT
CDR3 protein: CASSYADDNQPQHF

D gene: .
CDR3 length: 15
clone size: .
V gene: TRBV19
J gene: TRBJ1-5
CDR3 DNA: TGTGCCAGTAGTATAGTAAAACGGTTCAATCAGCCCCAGCATTTT
CDR3 protein: CASSIVKRFNQPQHF

D gene: TRBD1
CDR3 length: 14
clone size: .
V gene: TRBV18
J gene: TRBJ1-4
CDR3 DNA: TGTGCCAGCTCACTACAGGGGGCGCCTGAAAAACTGTTTTTT
CDR3 protein: CASSLQGAPEKLFF

D gene: .
CDR3 length: 15
clone size: .
V gene: TRBV19
J gene: TRBJ1-4
CDR3 DNA: TGTGCCAGTAGCGCAACCGGGACTGGGGGGGAAAAACTGTTTTTT
CDR3 protein: CASSATGTGGEKLFF

D gene: .
CDR3 length: 11
clone size: once
V gene: TRBV10-3
J gene: TRBJ2-3
CDR3 DNA: TGTGCCATCAGGGGCCCAGATACGCAGTATTTT
CDR3 protein: CAIRGPDTQYF

D gene: .
CDR3 length: 15
clone size: .
V gene: TRBV5-1
J gene: TRBJ1-6
CDR3 DNA: TGCGCCAGCAGCCTGAAGAGCTCCTATAATTCACCCCTCCACTTT
CDR3 protein: CASSLKSSYNSPLHF

D gene: .
CDR3 length: 11
clone size: .
V gene: TRBV6-6
J gene: TRBJ1-4
CDR3 DNA: TGTGCCAGCAGTTACTCAGAAAAACTGTTTTTT
CDR3 protein: CASSYSEKLFF

D gene: .
CDR3 length: 16
clone size: .
V gene: TRBV7-2
J gene: TRBJ1-1
CDR3 DNA: TGTGCCAGCAGCTTATTTCGGGGGCGCATGGGCACTGAAGCTTTCTTT
CDR3 protein: CASSLFRGRMGTEAFF

D gene: .
CDR3 length: 11
clone size: .
V gene: TRBV20-1
J gene: TRBJ1-1
CDR3 DNA: TGCAGTGCTAGTCGGGGATCTGAAGCTTTCTTT
CDR3 protein: CSASRGSEAFF

D gene: TRBD2
CDR3 length: 16
clone size: .
V gene: TRBV4-3
J gene: TRBJ2-3
CDR3 DNA: TGCGCCAGCAGCCAAGGGGCGGGAGGGCTGATAGATACGCAGTATTTT
CDR3 protein: CASSQGAGGLIDTQYF

D gene: TRBD2
CDR3 length: 14
clone size: .
V gene: TRBV6-2/TRBV6-3
J gene: TRBJ2-7
CDR3 DNA: TGTGCCAGCAGTCGACTAGCGGGAACCTACGAGCAGTACTTC
CDR3 protein: CASSRLAGTYEQYF

D gene: TRBD2
CDR3 length: 15
clone size: .
V gene: TRBV7-2
J gene: TRBJ2-7
CDR3 DNA: TGTGCCAGCAGCTTTGGGGGGGGGAGCTCCTACGAGCAGTACTTC
CDR3 protein: CASSFGGGSSYEQYF

D gene: .
CDR3 length: 13
clone size: .
V gene: TRBV5-1
J gene: TRBJ2-1
CDR3 DNA: TGCGCCAGCGCGACAGATTTAAGAAATGAGCAGTTCTTC
CDR3 protein: CASATDLRNEQFF

D gene: .
CDR3 length: 12
clone size: .
V gene: TRBV7-2
J gene: TRBJ2-7
CDR3 DNA: TGTGCCAGCCGAGGGGGGGGAGACGAGCAGTACTTC
CDR3 protein: CASRGGGDEQYF

D gene: TRBD2
CDR3 length: 16
clone size: once
V gene: TRBV3-1/TRBV3-2
J gene: TRBJ2-3
CDR3 DNA: TGTGCCAGCAGCCAAGATCTAAGCGGGAGGTTAGATACGCAGTATTTT
CDR3 protein: CASSQDLSGRLDTQYF

D gene: .
CDR3 length: 15
clone size: few
V gene: TRBV2
J gene: TRBJ1-2
CDR3 DNA: TGTGCCAGCAGCCTTGGTCAGGGGTCTAACTATGGCTACACCTTC
CDR3 protein: CASSLGQGSNYGYTF

D gene: .
CDR3 length: 14
clone size: .
V gene: TRBV29-1
J gene: TRBJ2-7
CDR3 DNA: TGCAGCGTTCTGGGTTATGGGGGCTCCTACGAGCAGTACTTC
CDR3 protein: CSVLGYGGSYEQYF

D gene: TRBD1
CDR3 length: 15
clone size: .
V gene: TRBV24-1
J gene: TRBJ1-3
CDR3 DNA: TGTGCCACCAGTGCCGGGACAGGGTCTGGAAACACCATATATTTT
CDR3 protein: CATSAGTGSGNTIYF

D gene: TRBD2
CDR3 length: 15
clone size: few
V gene: TRBV5-1
J gene: TRBJ2-7
CDR3 DNA: TGCGCCAGCAGCCCGGGGACTAGCCGAGCCTACGAGCAGTACTTC
CDR3 protein: CASSPGTSRAYEQYF

D gene: TRBD1
CDR3 length: 15
clone size: .
V gene: TRBV19
J gene: TRBJ1-1
CDR3 DNA: TGTGCCAGTAGTATCGTGGCGAAGGGGGCTGTTGAAGCTTTCTTT
CDR3 protein: CASSIVAKGAVEAFF

D gene: TRBD1
CDR3 length: 16
clone size: .
V gene: TRBV27
J gene: TRBJ2-3
CDR3 DNA: TGTGCCAGCAGTTTCCTGGACAGGGACCTCACAGATACGCAGTATTTT
CDR3 protein: CASSFLDRDLTDTQYF

D gene: .
CDR3 length: 15
clone size: .
V gene: TRBV10-3
J gene: TRBJ2-3
CDR3 DNA: TGTGCCATCAGTGAGCGTAGCTGGAGCACAGATACGCAGTATTTT
CDR3 protein: CAISERSWSTDTQYF

D gene: .
CDR3 length: 13
clone size: .
V gene: TRBV4-2
J gene: TRBJ2-5
CDR3 DNA: TGTGCCAGCAGCCGGAACCGGGGAGAGACCCAGTACTTC
CDR3 protein: CASSRNRGETQYF

D gene: TRBD1
CDR3 length: 16
clone size: .
V gene: TRBV11-3
J gene: TRBJ1-3
CDR3 DNA: TGTGCCAGCAGCAGTGGGACAGACTCCTCTGGAAACACCATATATTTT
CDR3 protein: CASSSGTDSSGNTIYF

D gene: .
CDR3 length: 13
clone size: .
V gene: TRBV6-5
J gene: TRBJ1-1
CDR3 DNA: TGTGCCGCTACAAATTATATATCCGACGAAGCTTTCTTT
CDR3 protein: CAATNYISDEAFF

D gene: TRBD1
CDR3 length: 14
clone size: .
V gene: TRBV28
J gene: TRBJ1-5
CDR3 DNA: TGTGCCAGCAGCCAACAGGGGGTTTATCAGCCCCAGCATTTT
CDR3 protein: CASSQQGVYQPQHF

D gene: .
CDR3 length: 18
clone size: .
V gene: TRBV7-8
J gene: TRBJ1-2
CDR3 DNA: TGTGCCAGCAGCTCTAACTCGGGAGGGGGAGGTTCTAACTATGGCTACACCTTC
CDR3 protein: CASSSNSGGGGSNYGYTF

D gene: TRBD1
CDR3 length: 16
clone size: .
V gene: TRBV9
J gene: TRBJ2-1
CDR3 DNA: TGTGCCAGCAGCTCCATGACAGGGTGGGAAGGGGATGAGCAGTTCTTC
CDR3 protein: CASSSMTGWEGDEQFF

D gene: .
CDR3 length: 15
clone size: .
V gene: TRBV15
J gene: TRBJ1-1
CDR3 DNA: TGTGCCACCAGCAGGGCCGGCGGCTACAACACTGAAGCTTTCTTT
CDR3 protein: CATSRAGGYNTEAFF

D gene: .
CDR3 length: 11
clone size: .
V gene: TRBV28
J gene: TRBJ1-1
CDR3 DNA: TGTGCCAGCAGCCTACGCACTGAAGCTTTCTTT
CDR3 protein: CASSLRTEAFF

D gene: TRBD1
CDR3 length: 15
clone size: .
V gene: TRBV29-1
J gene: TRBJ1-4
CDR3 DNA: TGCAGCGTTGAAGATCAGCTCAGGGGGGCTGAAAAACTGTTTTTT
CDR3 protein: CSVEDQLRGAEKLFF

D gene: .
CDR3 length: 16
clone size: .
V gene: TRBV11-3
J gene: TRBJ1-2
CDR3 DNA: TGTGCCAGCAGCTTAGTTGGGTCCCCTGCTCTATATGGCTACACCTTC
CDR3 protein: CASSLVGSPALYGYTF

D gene: .
CDR3 length: 15
clone size: .
V gene: TRBV28
J gene: TRBJ2-7
CDR3 DNA: TGTGCCAGCAGTTTAACAGGCCCCGAATCCTACGAGCAGTACTTC
CDR3 protein: CASSLTGPESYEQYF

D gene: .
CDR3 length: 16
clone size: once
V gene: TRBV6-5
J gene: TRBJ2-3
CDR3 DNA: TGTGCCAGCAGTTACTCCACAGGGAGGGGCACAGATACGCAGTATTTT
CDR3 protein: CASSYSTGRGTDTQYF

D gene: TRBD1
CDR3 length: 16
clone size: few
V gene: TRBV28
J gene: TRBJ2-3
CDR3 DNA: TGTGCCAGCAGTGTCAGGGGGCGCGGGATAAGGTATACGCAGTATTTT
CDR3 protein: CASSVRGRGIRYTQYF